The 23 T cell receptor beta chains in this list originate from one sample, sequenced in a study of T cells in Graves' hyperthyroidism and ophthalmopathy. TCR beta CDR3 regions were amplified from RNA. The HTBI primer set drove a first-round RT-PCR of the TCR CDR3. Via MiXCR, TCRdb re-called the multiplex PCR reads, giving one row per CDR3 protein. The table shows fewer than 650,000 distinct CDR3 sequences, with approximately 14% occurring only once. The material sequenced was blood. These receptors originate from a woman aged 40 to 50 with Graves' hyperthyroidism.

Ten or more counts support this clonotype. The chain links TRBV9 to TRBJ1-5; D is unclear. Trimming pared 1 base from V and 3 bases from J, leaving 11 bases between. Germline values: CDR1 SGDLS, CDR2 YYNGEE. The CDR3 spans 15 residues. CDR3 loop: CASSVTWAANQPQHF. Here the CDR3 DNA reads TGTGCCAGCAGCGTAACGTGGGCAGCCAATCAGCCCCAGCATTTT.

This chain links TRBV11-3 with TRBJ2-3; D is unresolved. There are 15 residues in the CDR3. Germline assignment: CDR1 SGHNT and CDR2 YENEEA. Trimming took 5 bases from V and 4 from J, leaving 16 bases between them. CDR3 region: CASSPRGESPDTQYF. The CDR3 region has the DNA TGTGCCAGCAGCCCCCGCGGCGAGAGCCCAGATACGCAGTATTTT.

This clonotype was seen many times. CDR3 DNA: TGCGCCAGCAGCTACGGACAGAACACAGATACGCAGTATTTT. Amino acids: CASSYGQNTDTQYF. The chain uses TRBV5-1 and TRBJ2-3, with D possibly TRBD1 on 6 matching bases. V gave up 3 bases and J gave up 2 bases, with 10 bases separating them. Looked up from germline, CDR1 is SGHRS and CDR2 is YFSETQ. The CDR3 covers 14 residues.

Notes on this clonotype: It may be a read error: a sequence one base away is much more abundant. The rearrangement uses TRBV20-1 and TRBJ2-7; D is perhaps TRBD1 or TRBD2 (5 bases each). CDR3 length equals 11 residues. CDR1 is DFQATT, CDR2 SNEGSKA, per germline (reference sequence). The CDR3 nucleotides read TGCGGTGCTAGAGTGGGGGAAGAGCAGTACTTC. Its translation is CGARVGEEQYF.

The genes are TRBV5-1 and TRBJ2-2, with TRBD1 matching over 10 bases. The CDR3 is 14 residues long. V shed 5 bases, J shed 7 bases, and the junction held 5 bases outside the gene matches. Germline CDR1 SGHRS, CDR2 YFSETQ. CDR3 sequence: CASRRQGASGELFF. The CDR3 nucleotides are TGCGCCAGCAGACGACAGGGGGCGAGCGGGGAGCTGTTTTTT. Variable domain in full (rest from reference TRBV5-1 and TRBJ2-2): KAGVTQTPRYLIKTRGQQVTLSCSPISGHRSVSWYQQTPGQGLQFLFEYFSETQRNKGNFPGRFSGRQFSNSRSEMNVSTLELGDSALYLCASRRQGASGELFFGEGSRLTVL.

This clonotype came up a few times. The chain carries TRBV28 and TRBJ1-2, with 7 bases lining up with TRBD1. The V gene's germline CDR1 is MDHEN and CDR2 SYDVKM. V trimming: 7 bases; J trimming: 7 bases; junction bases outside the gene matches: 12. The CDR3 sequence is 14 residues long. In DNA form, the CDR3 reads TGTGCCAGCACCAAACCCAACAGGGGAGGTGGCTACACCTTC. This sequence encodes CASTKPNRGGGYTF.

This clonotype was observed many times. J is TRBJ1-6 and V is TRBV5-1, with 12 bases aligning to TRBD1. Germline V gives CDR1 SGHRS, CDR2 YFSETQ. CDR3 length: 16 residues. With 3 bases clipped from V and 9 bases from J, the junction kept 7 bases outside the gene matches. The CDR3 spells CASSSAGTGGASPLHF. Here the CDR3 DNA reads TGCGCCAGCAGCTCCGCCGGGACAGGGGGCGCTTCACCCCTCCACTTT.

This clonotype occurred a few times. The chain joins TRBV6-1 to TRBJ2-7, with D possibly being TRBD2 (6 bases). Germline lookup yields CDR1 MNHNS and CDR2 SASEGT. CDR3 length: 11 residues. The CDR3 nucleotides are TGTGTTACGGGACTTGCCTACGAGCAGTACTTC. Amino acid sequence: CVTGLAYEQYF.

This clonotype occurred many times. The genes are TRBV28 and TRBJ2-7; 8 bases map to TRBD1. The CDR3 is 15 amino acids. Germline V gives CDR1 MDHEN, CDR2 SYDVKM. V gave up 5 bases and J gave up 3 bases; unmatched junction bases: 9. In DNA form, the CDR3 reads TGTGCCAGCAGTCCCACGACAGGGGCGATCTACGAGCAGTACTTC. Protein sequence: CASSPTTGAIYEQYF.

On this clonotype: Possible read error: a much larger clone is one base away. J is TRBJ2-3 and V is TRBV28, with 7 bases matching TRBD2. With 5 bases clipped from V and 9 bases from J, the junction kept 5 bases outside the gene matches. The CDR3 covers 12 residues. CDR1 MDHEN and CDR2 SYDVKM come from the germline V gene. The DNA of the CDR3 is TGTGCCAGCAGTAGAGGCGGGAGAACGCAGTATTTT. Translated: CASSRGGRTQYF.

This clonotype was counted only a few times. The chain uses TRBV5-5 and TRBJ1-5; no clear D gene. The V gene lost 2 bases and the J gene lost 0 bases, with 6 bases spanning the gap. Germline V gives CDR1 SGHKS, CDR2 YYEKEE (reference sequence). This CDR3 is built from 14 residues. CDR3 loop: CASSLQYSNQPQHF. The CDR3 bases are TGTGCCAGCAGCTTACAGTATAGCAATCAGCCCCAGCATTTT.

There are many counts of this clonotype. V gene TRBV7-2 combines with J gene TRBJ2-7; D ambiguous. The V end lost 0 bases, the J end lost 2 bases, and 8 bases lay between the germline ends. The germline CDR1 and CDR2 sequences are SGHTA and FQGNSA. The CDR3 has 14 residues. The CDR3 sequence: CASSLAPSPYEQYF. CDR3 sequence (DNA): TGTGCCAGCAGCTTAGCCCCCAGCCCCTACGAGCAGTACTTC.

This clonotype occurred many times. The genes are TRBV12-3 or TRBV12-4 and TRBJ2-7; TRBD1 aligns across 7 bases. This CDR3 has 16 residues. V lost 1 base, J lost 1 base, and 7 bases stayed unmatched. CDR3 protein: CASSLVQGPSSYEQYF. For the CDR3, the DNA is TGTGCCAGCAGTTTAGTACAGGGGCCCAGTTCCTACGAGCAGTACTTC.

Only a few counts were recorded for this clonotype. This chain links TRBV20-1 with TRBJ1-1; D ambiguous. The CDR3 consists of 11 residues. V was trimmed by 8 bases and J by 2 bases, leaving 9 bases between them. Germline assignment: CDR1 DFQATT and CDR2 SNEGSKA (reference sequence). In DNA form, the CDR3 reads TGCAGTACGGGTACTAACACTGAAGCTTTCTTT. This encodes CSTGTNTEAFF.

This chain uses TRBV20-1 with TRBJ1-4; no clear D. Between the trimmed V and J ends, which lost 4 bases and 0 bases, there was a span of 9 bases. The CDR3 has 14 amino acids. The V gene's germline CDR1 is DFQATT and CDR2 SNEGSKA (reference sequence). CDR3 residues: CSATSNATNEKLFF. In DNA, the CDR3 is TGCAGTGCTACCTCAAATGCAACTAATGAAAAACTGTTTTTT.

A note on this clonotype: One junction end does not reproduce the germline sequence, and a read error may be involved. The rearrangement links TRBV2 to TRBJ1-1; D is undetermined. This CDR3 is built from 13 residues. From germline, CDR1 is SNHLY and CDR2 FYNNEI. Here the CDR3 reads CATRSGSNTVAFF. Written as DNA, the CDR3 is TGTGCCACCAGGTCCGGGAGTAACACTGTAGCTTTCTTT.

This chain's CDR3 is CASTNDPSNQPQHF. CDR3 sequence (DNA): TGTGCCAGCACTAACGACCCTAGCAATCAGCCCCAGCATTTT. V usage is TRBV2 and J usage is TRBJ1-5; D uncertain. This CDR3 region has 14 residues. Germline V gives CDR1 SNHLY, CDR2 FYNNEI. V shed 7 bases and J shed 0 bases, with 10 bases lying between them.

This clonotype was picked up many times. The gene calls are TRBV11-2 and TRBJ1-5, with D possibly being TRBD1 (5 bases). Germline V CDR1 and CDR2: SGHAT, FQNNGV. Trimming stripped 3 bases from V and 5 bases from J, with 8 bases between. The length of the CDR3 is 13 residues. CDR3 sequence: CASSLTAYQPQHF. The CDR3 nucleotides are TGTGCCAGCAGCTTGACAGCTTATCAGCCCCAGCATTTT.

As for this clonotype: A much larger clone lies a single base off, so this may be a read error. V gene TRBV27 combines with J gene TRBJ2-7; D not resolved. Trimming stripped 5 bases from V and 0 bases from J, with 11 bases between. The germline gives CDR1 MNHEY, CDR2 SMNVEV (reference sequence). The CDR3 length is 14 residues. The CDR3 nucleotides read TGTGCCAGCAGTATCACATGCCGCTCCTACGAGCAGTACTTC. Its protein is CASSITCRSYEQYF.

This clonotype showed up many times. The junction differs from germline at one of its ends, possibly a read error. V usage is TRBV20-1 and J usage is TRBJ2-7; 9 bases are shared with TRBD1. This CDR3 spans 15 amino acids. Germline V lookup: CDR1 DFQATT, CDR2 SNEGSKA (reference sequence). CDR3 in amino acids: CNARDLGTGRNEQYF. CDR3 coding DNA: TGCAATGCTAGAGATCTGGGGACAGGGAGGAACGAGCAGTACTTC.

The genes are TRBV6-1 and TRBJ1-1, with D possibly being TRBD1 (5 bases). Germline CDR1 and CDR2: MNHNS and SASEGT. The germline V and J ends were trimmed by 2 bases and 2 bases, with 9 bases remaining between them. The CDR3 sequence is 14 residues long. The CDR3 coding sequence is TGTGCCAGCAGTGAACGGACACCCAACACTGAAGCTTTCTTT. Its protein product is CASSERTPNTEAFF.

V and J are TRBV6-1 and TRBJ2-2; D ambiguous. CDR3 length: 14 residues. CDR1 and CDR2 from the germline V gene are MNHNS and SASEGT. Trimming stripped 8 bases from V and 2 bases from J, with 12 bases between. CDR3 in amino acids: CASRFDGNTGELFF. For the CDR3, the DNA is TGTGCCAGCCGATTCGACGGTAACACCGGGGAGCTGTTTTTT.

In its sample, this clonotype was seen many times. V gene TRBV6-5 combines with J gene TRBJ2-1, with 9 bases aligning to TRBD1. The ends lost 2 bases at V and 0 bases at J; junction bases unmatched: 5. The germline gives CDR1 MNHEY, CDR2 SVGAGI. This CDR3 is built from 17 residues. CDR3 nucleotides: TGTGCCAGCAGTTACACTGGGACAGGGAGCTCCTACAATGAGCAGTTCTTC. Residues: CASSYTGTGSSYNEQFF.